These 18 T cell receptor beta chains were sequenced from one sample in a study of T cell responses to AZD1222 COVID-19 vaccine. Sequencing used immunoSEQ multiplex PCR; TCRdb keeps in-frame clones, though not all of them. The table shows some 80,000 clones, with approximately 90% occurring only once. Sequenced material: peripheral blood, taken 28 days after the second dose of the MenACWY control vaccine. All receptors come from an adult who received the MenACWY meningococcal vaccine as a control.

CDR3 loop: CASSPLGITYNSPLHF. DNA of the CDR3: TGTGCCAGCAGTCCACTGGGGATTACCTATAATTCACCCCTCCACTTT. V usage is TRBV27 and J usage is TRBJ1-6; D remains ambiguous. Per the germline V gene, CDR1 is MNHEY and CDR2 is SMNVEV (reference sequence). This CDR3 spans 16 amino acids. V was shortened by 5 bases and J by 2 bases, with 13 bases between the two germline ends.

Notes on this clone: Different DNA sequences within this sample yield the same CDR3. The V gene is TRBV7-2, the J gene TRBJ1-5; the D is unclear. V was pared by 2 bases and J by 4 bases, with 9 bases between. CDR1 is SGHTA and CDR2 is FQGNSA in the germline V gene. The CDR3 length is 14 residues. CDR3 DNA sequence: TGTGCCAGCAGCTTAACCTTCGGGAATCAGCCCCAGCATTTT. Protein: CASSLTFGNQPQHF.

The rearrangement links TRBV18 to TRBJ2-1, with a tentative D call TRBD1 (6 bases). Germline assignment: CDR1 KGHSH and CDR2 LQKENI. Trimming stripped 2 bases from V and 0 bases from J, with 11 bases between. CDR3 length equals 16 residues. In nucleotides, the CDR3 is TGTGCCAGCTCACCAGGACAGCCGAGCTCCTACAATGAGCAGTTCTTC. This encodes CASSPGQPSSYNEQFF.

V gene TRBV27 combines with J gene TRBJ1-1; possible D gene TRBD1, 6 bases. The germline CDR1 and CDR2 sequences are MNHEY and SMNVEV (reference sequence). The CDR3 runs 12 residues. The germline V and J ends were trimmed by 6 bases and 5 bases, with 10 bases remaining between them. The chain's CDR3 is CASRRTGTEAFF. Written as DNA, the CDR3 is TGTGCCAGCAGAAGAACAGGGACTGAAGCTTTCTTT.

The chain employs TRBV6-7 and TRBJ1-4, with D possibly matching TRBD1 (6 bases). TRBV6-7 is assigned to the ORF class and has an uncertain function. The CDR3 totals 17 residues. Trimming took 6 bases from V and 7 from J, leaving 24 bases between them. This CDR3 is CASSLQPKQGLSEKLFF. The CDR3 DNA is TGTGCCAGCAGCCTACAGCCCAAACAGGGATTGAGTGAAAAACTGTTTTTT.

The CDR3 is CASSEGTGSYGYTF. The CDR3 DNA reads TGTGCCAGCAGTGAAGGGACAGGTAGCTATGGCTACACCTTC. The chain is built from TRBV25-1 and TRBJ1-2; 8 bases map to TRBD1. The length of the CDR3 is 14 residues. Trimming cost V 2 bases and J 4 bases; bases outside gene matches: 3. The germline V gene encodes CDR1 MGHDK and CDR2 SYGVNS.

A word on this clone: Additional DNA sequences in this sample encode the identical CDR3. The chain links TRBV6-5 to TRBJ1-6; 9 bases line up with TRBD1. Trimming cost V 2 bases and J 8 bases; bases outside gene matches: 1. Germline V gives CDR1 MNHEY, CDR2 SVGAGI. The CDR3 totals 14 residues. The chain's CDR3 is CASSYRTGDSPLHF. The CDR3 DNA follows: TGTGCCAGCAGTTACAGGACAGGGGATTCACCCCTCCACTTT.

The rearrangement links TRBV30 to TRBJ1-5; the D is unclear. Trimming cost V 1 base and J 0 bases, with 7 bases left between them. Per the germline V gene, CDR1 is GTSNPN and CDR2 is SVGIG (reference sequence). This CDR3 has 14 residues. The CDR3 loop reads CAWSATVSNQPQHF. CDR3 DNA: TGTGCCTGGAGTGCGACGGTTAGCAATCAGCCCCAGCATTTT.

This clone was counted many times. This chain links TRBV6-2 or TRBV6-3 with TRBJ2-7; 7 nucleotides line up with TRBD1. Germline loops: CDR1 MNHEY, CDR2 SVGEGT. The J segment lost 4 bases and the V segment lost 6 bases, leaving 6 bases of the junction unmatched. This CDR3 comprises 13 residues. CDR3 in DNA: TGTGCCAGCAGCCCGACAGGGTATTACGAGCAGTACTTC. Translating it yields CASSPTGYYEQYF.

DNA of the CDR3: TGTGCCAGCATTTCAGACAGGGACAATGAGCAGTTCTTC. The encoded protein is CASISDRDNEQFF. The chain recombines TRBV28 with TRBJ2-1, with 7 bases lining up with TRBD1. V was pared by 7 bases and J by 5 bases, with 5 bases of the junction left unmatched. Germline assignment: CDR1 MDHEN and CDR2 SYDVKM. The CDR3 extends over 13 amino acids.

V gene TRBV2 combines with J gene TRBJ2-7; D gene unclear. Germline V gives CDR1 SNHLY, CDR2 FYNNEI. The CDR3 has 12 residues. V lost 7 bases, J lost 4 bases, and 11 bases lay in between. This CDR3 reads CASTYRLYEQYF. The CDR3 nucleotides read TGTGCCAGCACTTACAGACTGTACGAGCAGTACTTC.

The V call is TRBV18, the J call TRBJ2-7; D remains ambiguous. V lost 3 bases and J lost 3, with 12 bases in between. CDR1 is KGHSH and CDR2 is LQKENI in the germline V gene. This CDR3 spans 14 amino acids. This chain's CDR3 is CASSPEQSLYEQYF. CDR3 coding DNA: TGTGCCAGCTCACCTGAACAGTCTCTCTACGAGCAGTACTTC.

The CDR3 DNA reads as TGTGCCAGCAGCTTAGACAGGGGGGGAGTTGTCGAGCAGTACTTC. The encoded protein is CASSLDRGGVVEQYF. The J gene is TRBJ2-7, the V gene TRBV7-2, with D possibly TRBD1 on 8 matching bases. CDR3 length: 15 residues. The germline CDR1 and CDR2 sequences are SGHTA and FQGNSA. The V end lost 1 base, the J end lost 6 bases, and 16 bases lay between the germline ends.

This sequence joins TRBV5-6 and TRBJ2-1; 7 positions match TRBD2. V lost 3 bases and J lost 0; bases outside the gene matches: 9. The germline gives CDR1 SGHDT, CDR2 YYEEEE. The CDR3 spans 17 residues. The CDR3 region has the DNA TGTGCCAGCAGCTCCGACTGGGGCGGGGGCTCCTACAATGAGCAGTTCTTC. Protein sequence: CASSSDWGGGSYNEQFF.

This clone turned up a few times. The chain recombines TRBV2 with TRBJ2-7; weak D call: TRBD2 (5 bases). Trimming left V 4 bases short and J 0 bases short, with 7 bases between. The germline V gene encodes CDR1 SNHLY and CDR2 FYNNEI. The length of the CDR3 is 13 residues. CDR3 protein: CASSAGISYEQYF. The CDR3 DNA sequence: TGTGCCAGCAGTGCGGGGATCTCCTACGAGCAGTACTTC.

V usage is TRBV18 and J usage is TRBJ2-1; no clear D gene. V was shortened by 8 bases and J by 6 bases, with 14 bases between the two germline ends. Looked up from germline, CDR1 is KGHSH and CDR2 is LQKENI. The CDR3 consists of 13 residues. The CDR3: CASTSLVGNEQFF. The CDR3 DNA reads as TGTGCCAGCACTTCACTTGTGGGCAATGAGCAGTTCTTC.

The count of this clone is one. This chain connects TRBV4-1 to TRBJ2-2, with 11 bases that match TRBD2. The V gene end was trimmed by 4 bases and the J gene end by 7 bases; junction bases not matched to a gene: 8. CDR3 size: 16 residues. The germline CDR1 and CDR2 sequences are MGHRA and YSYEKL. CDR3: CASSRSGGAKVGELFF. The CDR3 bases are TGCGCCAGCAGCCGTAGCGGGGGGGCCAAAGTCGGGGAGCTGTTTTTT.

This clone was recorded only once. The junction does not match germline at one end; this may be a read error. This sequence joins TRBV6-1 and TRBJ1-3, with D hard to call. The V gene's germline CDR1 is MNHNS and CDR2 SASEGT. The CDR3 sequence is 14 residues long. The CDR3 nucleotides read TGTGCCAACAGTGAAGCATACTCTGGAAACACCATATATTTT. This translates into CANSEAYSGNTIYF.